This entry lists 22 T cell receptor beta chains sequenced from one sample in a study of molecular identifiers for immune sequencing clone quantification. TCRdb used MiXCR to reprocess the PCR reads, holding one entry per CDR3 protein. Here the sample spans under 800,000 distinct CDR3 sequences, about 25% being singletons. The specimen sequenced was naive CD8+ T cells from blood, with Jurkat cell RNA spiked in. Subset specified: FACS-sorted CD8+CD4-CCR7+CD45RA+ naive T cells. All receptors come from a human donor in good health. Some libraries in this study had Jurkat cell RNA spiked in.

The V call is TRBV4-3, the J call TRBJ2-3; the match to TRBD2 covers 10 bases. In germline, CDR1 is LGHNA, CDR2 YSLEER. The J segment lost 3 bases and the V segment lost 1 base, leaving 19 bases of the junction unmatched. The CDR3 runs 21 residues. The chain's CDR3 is CASSQGAGGTSGTWGTDTQYF. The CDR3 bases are TGCGCCAGCAGCCAAGGGGCCGGGGGAACTAGCGGGACTTGGGGAACAGATACGCAGTATTTT.

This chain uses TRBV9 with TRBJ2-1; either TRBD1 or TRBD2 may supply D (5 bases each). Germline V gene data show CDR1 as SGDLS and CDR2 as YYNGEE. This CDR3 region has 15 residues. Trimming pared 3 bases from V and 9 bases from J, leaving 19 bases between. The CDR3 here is CASSAVEGPHSEQFF. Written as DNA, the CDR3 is TGTGCCAGCAGCGCAGTAGAGGGACCCCACAGTGAGCAGTTCTTC.

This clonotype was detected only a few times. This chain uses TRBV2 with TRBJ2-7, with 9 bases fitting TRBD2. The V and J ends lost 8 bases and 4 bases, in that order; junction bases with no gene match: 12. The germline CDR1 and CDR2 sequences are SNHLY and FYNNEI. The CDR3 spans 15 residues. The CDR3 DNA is TGTGCCAGCTTCTCCAGCGGGGGGCCGGATTACGAGCAGTACTTC. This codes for CASFSSGGPDYEQYF.

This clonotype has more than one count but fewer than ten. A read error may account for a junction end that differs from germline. CDR3: CVSSLWGEGADTQYF. The CDR3 bases are TGTGTCAGCAGCTTATGGGGCGAGGGCGCAGATACGCAGTATTTT. The chain is built from TRBV11-2 and TRBJ2-3; the D call may be TRBD1 or TRBD2 (5 bases each). CDR1 is SGHAT, CDR2 FQNNGV, per germline. CDR3 length equals 15 residues.

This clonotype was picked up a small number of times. The CDR3 sequence is CASMEDPGTDTQYF. The CDR3 nucleotides read TGTGCCAGCATGGAAGACCCTGGCACAGATACGCAGTATTTT. The chain couples TRBV27 to TRBJ2-3; the D is unclear. This CDR3 spans 14 amino acids. The germline gives CDR1 MNHEY, CDR2 SMNVEV (reference sequence). V was pared by 7 bases and J by 1 base, with 12 bases between.

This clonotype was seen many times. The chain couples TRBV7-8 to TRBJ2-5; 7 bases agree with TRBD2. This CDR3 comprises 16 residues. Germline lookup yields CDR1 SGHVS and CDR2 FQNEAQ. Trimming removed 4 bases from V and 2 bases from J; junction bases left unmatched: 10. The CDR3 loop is CASSSIGGLTQETQYF. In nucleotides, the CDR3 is TGTGCCAGCAGCTCAATTGGGGGACTAACTCAAGAGACCCAGTACTTC. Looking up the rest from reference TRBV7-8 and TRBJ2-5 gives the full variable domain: GAGVSQSPRYKVAKRGQDVALRCDPISGHVSLFWYQQALGQGPEFLTYFQNEAQLDKSGLPSDRFFAERPEGSVSTLKIQRTQQEDSAVYLCASSSIGGLTQETQYFGPGTRLLVL.

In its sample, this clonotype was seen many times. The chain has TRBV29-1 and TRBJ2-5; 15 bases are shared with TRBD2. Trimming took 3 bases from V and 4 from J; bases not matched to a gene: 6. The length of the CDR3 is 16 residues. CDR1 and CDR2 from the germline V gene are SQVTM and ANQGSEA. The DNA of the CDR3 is TGCAGCGTTGACGCTCCGGGACTAGCGGGAGGAGAGACCCAGTACTTC. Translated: CSVDAPGLAGGETQYF.

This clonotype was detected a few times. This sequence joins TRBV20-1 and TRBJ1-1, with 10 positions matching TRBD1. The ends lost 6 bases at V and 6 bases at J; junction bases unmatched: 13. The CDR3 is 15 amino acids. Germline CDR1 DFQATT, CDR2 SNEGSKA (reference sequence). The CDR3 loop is CSAYDTGQGFAEAFF. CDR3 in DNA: TGCAGTGCCTATGATACGGGACAGGGGTTCGCTGAAGCTTTCTTT.

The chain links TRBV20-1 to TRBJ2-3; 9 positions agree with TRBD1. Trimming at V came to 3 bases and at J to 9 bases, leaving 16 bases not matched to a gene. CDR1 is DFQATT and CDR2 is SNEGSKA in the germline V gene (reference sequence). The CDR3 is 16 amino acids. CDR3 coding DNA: TGCAGTGCTAGGCTTACAGGGGACAGGGCCTCGTGGACGCAGTATTTT. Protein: CSARLTGDRASWTQYF.

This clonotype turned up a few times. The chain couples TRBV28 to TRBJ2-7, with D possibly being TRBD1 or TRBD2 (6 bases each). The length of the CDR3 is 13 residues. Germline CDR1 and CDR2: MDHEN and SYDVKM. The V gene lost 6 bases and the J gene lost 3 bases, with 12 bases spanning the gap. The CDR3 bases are TGTGCCAGCAGGGCGAGGGGGGACTACGAGCAGTACTTC. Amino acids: CASRARGDYEQYF.

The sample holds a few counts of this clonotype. As DNA, the CDR3 is TGTGCCAGCAGTTTGGGACCGGGGAATTCACCCCTCCACTTT. Protein product: CASSLGPGNSPLHF. The chain joins TRBV25-1 to TRBJ1-6; TRBD1 is a possible D gene (5 bases). Germline V gene data show CDR1 as MGHDK and CDR2 as SYGVNS. The V gene lost 5 bases and the J gene lost 7 bases, with 12 bases spanning the gap. CDR3 length equals 14 residues.

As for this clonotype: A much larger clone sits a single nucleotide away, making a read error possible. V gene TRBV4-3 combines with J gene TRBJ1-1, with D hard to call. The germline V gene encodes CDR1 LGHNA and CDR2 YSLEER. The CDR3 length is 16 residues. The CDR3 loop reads CASSQGIRTSQTEVFF. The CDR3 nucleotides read TGCGCCAGCAGCCAAGGTATAAGGACCTCCCAAACTGAAGTTTTCTTT.

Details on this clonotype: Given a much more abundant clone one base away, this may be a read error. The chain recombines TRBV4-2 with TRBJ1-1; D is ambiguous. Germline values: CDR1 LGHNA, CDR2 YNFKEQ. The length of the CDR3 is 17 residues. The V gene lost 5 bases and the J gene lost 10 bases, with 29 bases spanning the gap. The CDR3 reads CASSYDRLTDIPAGAFF. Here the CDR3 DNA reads TGTGCCAGCAGCTACGACCGCCTTACGGATATCCCAGCGGGAGCTTTCTTT.

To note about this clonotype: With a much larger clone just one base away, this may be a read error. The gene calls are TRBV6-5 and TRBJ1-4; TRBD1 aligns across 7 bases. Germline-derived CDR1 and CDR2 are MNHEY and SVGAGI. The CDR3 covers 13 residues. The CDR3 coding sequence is TGTGCCAGCTGGACAGGTTCTAATGAAAGACTGTTTTTT. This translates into CASWTGSNERLFF.

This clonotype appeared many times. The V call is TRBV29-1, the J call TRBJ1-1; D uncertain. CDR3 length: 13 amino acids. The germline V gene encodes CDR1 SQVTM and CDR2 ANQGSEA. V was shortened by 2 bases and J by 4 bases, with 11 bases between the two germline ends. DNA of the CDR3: TGCAGCGTTGAATGGTGGGGAGGCACTGAAGCTTTCTTT. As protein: CSVEWWGGTEAFF.

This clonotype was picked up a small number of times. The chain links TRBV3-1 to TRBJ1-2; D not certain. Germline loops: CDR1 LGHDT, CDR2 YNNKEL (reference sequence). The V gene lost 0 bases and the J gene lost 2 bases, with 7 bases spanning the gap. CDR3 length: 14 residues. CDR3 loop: CASSQDAGNYGYTF. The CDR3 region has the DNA TGTGCCAGCAGCCAAGATGCGGGGAACTATGGCTACACCTTC.

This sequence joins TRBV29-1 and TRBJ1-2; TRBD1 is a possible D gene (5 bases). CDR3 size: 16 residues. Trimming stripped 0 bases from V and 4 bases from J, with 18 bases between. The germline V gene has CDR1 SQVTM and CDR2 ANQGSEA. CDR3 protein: CSVEDGALGSVYGYTF. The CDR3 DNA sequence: TGCAGCGTTGAAGACGGGGCGCTAGGGAGCGTCTATGGCTACACCTTC.

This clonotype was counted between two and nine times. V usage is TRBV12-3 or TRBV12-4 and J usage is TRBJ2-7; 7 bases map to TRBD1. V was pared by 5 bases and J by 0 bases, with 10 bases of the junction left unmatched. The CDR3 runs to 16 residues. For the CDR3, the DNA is TGTGCCAGCAGTCGCGACGGGACAGCTAGCTCCTACGAGCAGTACTTC. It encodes CASSRDGTASSYEQYF.

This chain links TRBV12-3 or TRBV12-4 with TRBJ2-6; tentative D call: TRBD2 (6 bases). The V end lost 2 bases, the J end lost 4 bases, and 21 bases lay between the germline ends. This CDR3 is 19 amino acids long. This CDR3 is CASSLRFWDSKSGANVLTF. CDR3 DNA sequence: TGTGCCAGCAGTTTAAGATTTTGGGACTCCAAATCGGGGGCCAACGTCCTGACTTTC.

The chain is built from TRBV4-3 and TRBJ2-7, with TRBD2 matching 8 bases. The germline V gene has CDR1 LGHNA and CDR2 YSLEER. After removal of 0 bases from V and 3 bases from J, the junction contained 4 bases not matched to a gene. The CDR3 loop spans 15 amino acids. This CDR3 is CASSQDVGLVYEQYF. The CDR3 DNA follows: TGCGCCAGCAGCCAAGATGTGGGACTAGTCTACGAGCAGTACTTC.

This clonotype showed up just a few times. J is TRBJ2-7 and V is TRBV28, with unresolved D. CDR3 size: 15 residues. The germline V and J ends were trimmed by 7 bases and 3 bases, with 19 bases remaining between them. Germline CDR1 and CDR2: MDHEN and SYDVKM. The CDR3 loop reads CASNRGPPLFYEQYF. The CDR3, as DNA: TGTGCCAGCAACCGAGGCCCGCCTTTATTCTACGAGCAGTACTTC.

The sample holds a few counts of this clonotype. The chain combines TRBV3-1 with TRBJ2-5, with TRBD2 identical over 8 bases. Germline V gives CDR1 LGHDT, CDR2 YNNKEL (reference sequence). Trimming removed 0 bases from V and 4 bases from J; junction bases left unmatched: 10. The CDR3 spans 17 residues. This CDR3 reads CASSQDFAASGLETQYF. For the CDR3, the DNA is TGTGCCAGCAGCCAAGATTTCGCGGCTAGCGGGTTAGAGACCCAGTACTTC.